This TCR beta chain was documented in a study of blood T cell repertoires in COVID-19. The overall study: Samples representing acute and convalescent COVID-19 were sourced from the United States, Italy and Spain.

Study processing details: Amplification of reference gene primers provided the estimated nucleated cell counts. Method: immunoSEQ multiplex PCR; TCRdb's copy keeps in-frame clones and lacks some. V, J and clone size derive from that table, while D and trimming were established from the DNA sequence. The sample records around 190,000 clones, more than 75% being singletons. The CDR3 length is 14 residues. Germline CDR1 and CDR2: LNHDA and SQIVND (reference sequence). V trimming: 5 bases; J trimming: 5 bases; junction bases outside the gene matches: 9. The specimen sequenced was PBMCs or T cells enriched from blood (not recorded which). V is TRBV19 and J is TRBJ2-7; 7 bases line up with TRBD1. This clonotype was obtained from a man aged 40-49 years with acute COVID-19. CDR3 sequence: CASSPRQGSHEQYF. The CDR3 DNA sequence: TGTGCCAGTAGTCCGCGACAGGGTAGCCACGAGCAGTACTTC.